The subject of this entry is one T cell receptor (beta chain). The antigen it recognizes is unknown. No clone much larger than this one lies a single base away; base qualities are absent. The CDR3 regions of human TCRbeta chains were analyzed by immunosequencing. The study's own analysis went as follows. Repertoire TCRs were matched against a reference library of SARS-CoV-2-specific TCRs generated with the MIRA antigen-specificity platform. Breadth meant the fraction of unique TCRs that were SARS-CoV-2-associated, whereas depth meant the fraction of total T cells that were SARS-CoV-2-associated. Each spike-specific TCR was assigned to its reactive spike region and to a CD4 or CD8 class using the MIRA data. Log10-transformed breadth and depth values were compared by one-way ANOVA with Sidak's multiple comparisons tests. As stored in TCRdb, this immuneACCESS dataset retains in-frame rearrangements with V and J assigned. A fraction of the clones does not appear; measured against another copy, unresolved V genes explain less than half of the discrepancy, and the remainder lacks a known reason. Clonal size and the V and J genes are those of that table, whereas D and trimming came from the DNA. The sample table lists 150,000 to 200,000 clones, about 90% of them with a count of one. The ten largest clones take up under 1.2% of the sample.

The CDR3 starts with the cysteine, ends with the phenylalanine, and has 13 residues. Only CDR3 DNA is held: 39 bases, read in frame from base 1. Trimming costs V 2 bases and J 0 bases, and their ends lie 5 bases apart. These data come from a study of T cell responses to AZD1222 COVID-19 vaccine (dated by TCRdb to 2020 to 2023). With respect to the entire study: A total of approximately 230 trial participants underwent TCR sequencing, of whom some 210 received two doses of AZD1222 and around 26 received two doses of the MenACWY control vaccine. Enrollment into the trials was organized by age into subgroups of 18-55, 56-69 and 70-plus years, and those subgroups contained roughly 160, 29 and 62 TCR-sequenced participants, respectively.

In the paper's terms, the time point label means: about 28 days (+/-7) after the second vaccine dose. AZD1222 recipients given second doses at about 4 weeks or at about 12 weeks were pooled, since spike-specific TCR depth and breadth were not found to differ between the two schedules. Vaccinee samples came from UK trials COV001 and COV002, including a single-blind randomized controlled phase 2/3 trial of AZD1222 (ChAdOx1 nCoV-19) in healthy adults. For TCRbeta chain sequencing, PBMC samples from trial participants were taken at day 0 and at day 28 after the second dose. General study outcomes and caveats: The 56-69-year group was small, and its depth increase did not reach significance, likely because of low power. Conclusions about previously exposed vaccinees were limited because only a handful of AZD1222 recipients were SARS-CoV-2 seropositive at baseline. After two AZD1222 doses, spike-specific TCR breadth and depth were significantly higher than at day 0 and than in MenACWY recipients. Most participants were white British and females outnumbered males, and the authors suggested that clonal diversity may have been underestimated. Because no day 14 peak-response samples were available, repertoires were characterized only after the peak T cell response. Epitopes outside the regions mutated in the B.1.351 and B.1.1.7 variants were reportedly recognized by nearly half of the unique spike-specific TCRs. The whole spike protein was spanned by vaccine-associated CD4 TCRs, and dominant responses were seen in regions 160-218 and 743-854.

The sequencing here drew on peripheral blood, taken 28 days after the second AZD1222 dose. The source is an adult who received the AZD1222 COVID-19 vaccine. This receptor chain uses TRBV12-3 or TRBV12-4 and TRBJ2-7; no D gene call is confident. The CDR3 sequence is CASSLQFSYEQYF. The DNA reads as follows: TGTGCCAGCAGTTTACAGTTCTCCTACGAGCAGTACTTC.